This T cell receptor (beta chain) originates from a study of T cell changes during pregnancy in multiple sclerosis. CDR1 and CDR2 from the germline V gene are SGHTA and FQGNSA. Trimming took 5 bases from V and 4 from J, leaving 17 bases between them. CDR3 length: 15 amino acids. Using immunoSEQ multiplex PCR, the repertoire was profiled, and TCRdb retains in-frame clones only, with some absent. Of approximately 70,000 clones listed, roughly 89% are singletons. This chain uses TRBV7-2 with TRBJ1-2, with a tentative D call TRBD1 (6 bases). The sequencing used peripheral blood, collected in the third trimester of pregnancy. The sequence was collected from a female donor in good health, enrolled as a control in a pregnancy study. CDR3 loop: CASSPGQGGGYGYTF. The CDR3 region has the DNA TGTGCCAGCAGCCCGGGCCAGGGAGGGGGCTATGGCTACACCTTC. Using reference TRBV7-2 and TRBJ1-2 for the parts outside the CDR3, the full variable domain is GAGVSQSPSNKVTEKGKDVELRCDPISGHTALYWYRQSLGQGLEFLIYFQGNSAPDKSGLPSDRFSAERTGGSVSTLTIQRTQQEDSAVYLCASSPGQGGGYGYTFGSGTRLTVV.